This is a list of T cell receptor beta chains from one sample in a study of graft-versus-host responses after intestinal transplantation. Their antigen targets remain unknown. Only in-frame clones appear in the TCRdb table, and some are missing; sequencing was by immunoSEQ multiplex PCR. The sample records tens of thousands of clones, about 91% being singletons. The specimen comprised unstimulated CD8+ T cells sorted from spleen or lymph node cells, sampled before intestinal transplant. Source of these receptors: a human donor who received an intestinal transplant. CDR3s include the opening cysteine and the closing phenylalanine or tryptophan. Each record gives: V gene, J gene, clone size, D gene, CDR3 DNA, CDR3 protein. The D gene is left open where the match is weak. A row's size may be missing; if present it is once, few, many or a size class.

TRBV14	TRBJ2-7	-	-	TGTGCCAGCAGCCAAGAAGCGTTACCCATAGGCCTCTACGAGCAGTACTTC	CASSQEALPIGLYEQYF
TRBV27	TRBJ2-1	-	TRBD2	TGTGCCAGCAGTCCACTGTGGGGGGGGACCTACAATGAGCAGTTCTTC	CASSPLWGGTYNEQFF
TRBV29-1	TRBJ2-1	-	TRBD1	TGCAGCGTTGAAGGACGGGACAGTAAAAACAATGAGCAGTTCTTC	CSVEGRDSKNNEQFF
TRBV7-9	TRBJ1-5	-	-	TGTGCCAGCAGTCTCAGTGATAGCAATCAGCCCCAGCATTTT	CASSLSDSNQPQHF
TRBV4-1	TRBJ1-1	-	-	TGCGCCAGCAGCCAAGGGGGGGGGAACACTGAAGCTTTCTTT	CASSQGGGNTEAFF
TRBV4-1	TRBJ1-2	-	-	TGCGCCAGCAGCCCCCGTGGAGCTAACTATGGCTACACCTTC	CASSPRGANYGYTF
TRBV9	TRBJ2-7	-	TRBD1	TGTGCCAGCAGCGTAGGGGACAGCGGAGCCTACGAGCAGTACTTC	CASSVGDSGAYEQYF
TRBV6-5	TRBJ1-1	-	-	TGTGCCAGCAGTTACTCGGCCCGAGGAGGTGAAGCTTTCTTT	CASSYSARGGEAFF
TRBV27	TRBJ2-7	-	TRBD1	TGTGCCAGCAGTTTGTGGCAGGGGGACTACGAGCAGTACTTC	CASSLWQGDYEQYF
TRBV27	TRBJ2-1	-	TRBD2	TGTGCCAGCAGTCCACTAGCGGGAGGGGGGAATGAGCAGTTCTTC	CASSPLAGGGNEQFF
TRBV19	TRBJ1-2	-	-	TGTGCCAGTAGTTGGCCTAGGAGTGGCTACACCTTC	CASSWPRSGYTF
TRBV7-6	TRBJ1-3	-	-	TGTGCCAGCAGCTCTTCTCTGCCAGGGAACTCTGGAAACACCATATATTTT	CASSSSLPGNSGNTIYF
TRBV5-1	TRBJ2-5	once	-	TGCGCCAGCAGCTCTAGATCCCTGGAAGGAGGGAGAGAGGGCGAAGAGACCCAGTACTTC	CASSSRSLEGGREGEETQYF
TRBV29-1	TRBJ1-1	-	-	TGCAGCGCCGGACAGCAGAACACTGAAGCTTTCTTT	CSAGQQNTEAFF
TRBV7-6	TRBJ2-2	-	TRBD2	TGTGCCAGCAGCTCCAACCGGGACTACAACACCGGGGAGCTGTTTTTT	CASSSNRDYNTGELFF
TRBV11-2	TRBJ2-1	-	TRBD2	TGTGCCAGCAGCTTACTGGGACTAGCGCCAGGGGACGAGCAGTTCTTC	CASSLLGLAPGDEQFF
TRBV30	TRBJ1-1	-	TRBD1	TGTGCCTGGAGTGCAGGACAGGGTATCATTGAAGCTTTCTTT	CAWSAGQGIIEAFF
TRBV9	TRBJ2-7	-	TRBD2	TGTGCCAGCAGCGTAGGGTTGGTAGCGGGGGTCTACGAGCAGTACTTC	CASSVGLVAGVYEQYF
TRBV7-8	TRBJ2-5	-	TRBD2	TGTGCCAGCAGCCTAGCGGAGCTGCAAGAGACCCAGTACTTC	CASSLAELQETQYF
TRBV4-1	TRBJ2-7	-	-	TGCGCCAGCAGCCAAGTACCGACAGCTGACTACGAGCAGTACTTC	CASSQVPTADYEQYF
TRBV7-8	TRBJ2-3	-	TRBD2	TGTGCCAGCCGCCGGGCGGGGGAGGCAGATACGCAGTATTTT	CASRRAGEADTQYF
TRBV7-6	TRBJ2-7	-	TRBD1	TGTGCCAGCAGCCCAAGCGGGACAGGGGGCGGCTACGAGCAGTACTTC	CASSPSGTGGGYEQYF
TRBV11-2	TRBJ2-2	-	-	TGTGCCAGCAGCTTAGGAACGCGGGCGAACACCGGGGAGCTGTTTTTT	CASSLGTRANTGELFF
TRBV6-1	TRBJ1-1	-	-	TGTGCCAGCACTCAAGACTGGGCTGAAGCTTTCTTT	CASTQDWAEAFF
TRBV28	TRBJ2-5	-	-	TGTGCCAGCAGTCCGTCACAGGGTCCCCAAGAGACCCAGTACTTC	CASSPSQGPQETQYF
TRBV28	TRBJ2-7	once	-	TGTGCCAGCAGTCCCCCGCAGGCCTACGAGCAGTACTTC	CASSPPQAYEQYF
TRBV19	TRBJ1-2	-	TRBD1	TGTGCCAGTAGTATCGACAGGGGCTATGGCTACACCTTC	CASSIDRGYGYTF
TRBV15	TRBJ2-5	-	TRBD2	TGTGCCACCAGCAGGGGGGGGGTGGAGACCCAGTACTTC	CATSRGGVETQYF
TRBV27	TRBJ2-1	-	TRBD2	TGTGCCAGCAGTCCGTATGGGACTAGCGGGAGTAGGTGTGAGCAGTTCTTC	CASSPYGTSGSRCEQFF
TRBV28	TRBJ1-1	-	-	TGTGCCAGCAGATTTCAAACGGGGACTGAAGCTTTCTTT	CASRFQTGTEAFF
TRBV27	TRBJ1-6	-	TRBD1	TGTGCCAGCAAGGACAGGTTTAGTGGAAATTCACCCCTCCACTTT	CASKDRFSGNSPLHF
TRBV5-4	TRBJ2-1	-	TRBD2	TGTGCCAGCAGCTTCCCTAGCGGGAGACCCTACAATGAGCAGTTCTTC	CASSFPSGRPYNEQFF
TRBV6-5	TRBJ1-5	-	-	TGTGCCAGCAGTTCGGCAGGGTATCAGCCCCAGCATTTT	CASSSAGYQPQHF
TRBV10-1	TRBJ2-2	-	-	TGCGCCAGCAGTCACAGGGTCGAAACCGGGGAGCTGTTTTTT	CASSHRVETGELFF
TRBV5-1	TRBJ2-7	few	-	TGCGCCAGCACCTCCCCCTCCTACGAGCAGTACTTC	CASTSPSYEQYF
TRBV5-4	TRBJ1-1	-	TRBD1	TGTGCCAGCACCCGGACAGGGTCTGAAGCTTTCTTT	CASTRTGSEAFF
TRBV4-3	TRBJ2-6	-	-	TGCGCCAGCAGCCGCCTGGCTGAGGCCAACGTCCTGACTTTC	CASSRLAEANVLTF
TRBV7-9	TRBJ2-7	-	TRBD1	TGTGCCAGCAGCTTAGATGTTAGGGACAGGGGCTACGAGCAGTACTTC	CASSLDVRDRGYEQYF
TRBV6-6	TRBJ2-7	-	-	TGTGCCAGCAGGGGAGAGGGCTTGCACGAGCAGTACTTC	CASRGEGLHEQYF
TRBV4-1	TRBJ1-5	-	TRBD1	TGCGCCAGCAGCCAAGAAGAAGGGACAGGGGGCAATCAGCCCCAGCATTTT	CASSQEEGTGGNQPQHF
TRBV6-5	TRBJ2-7	-	TRBD1	TGTGCCAGCAGTGGGGGGACAGGGGGCTACGAGCAGTACTTC	CASSGGTGGYEQYF
TRBV6-5	TRBJ2-7	-	TRBD1	TGTGCCAGCAGTTATGAGGCAGGGGGCTACGAGCAGTACTTC	CASSYEAGGYEQYF
TRBV19	TRBJ1-1	-	-	TGTGCCAGTAGCCCCACAGGGAACACTGAAGCTTTCTTT	CASSPTGNTEAFF
TRBV30	TRBJ2-1	-	TRBD2	TGTGCCTTCATGGCGGGGACTAGCGGAAACTCCTACAATGAGCAGTTCTTC	CAFMAGTSGNSYNEQFF
TRBV6-6	TRBJ1-2	-	TRBD1	TGTGCCAGCAGAGGGACAGGGAGGATCTACACCTTC	CASRGTGRIYTF